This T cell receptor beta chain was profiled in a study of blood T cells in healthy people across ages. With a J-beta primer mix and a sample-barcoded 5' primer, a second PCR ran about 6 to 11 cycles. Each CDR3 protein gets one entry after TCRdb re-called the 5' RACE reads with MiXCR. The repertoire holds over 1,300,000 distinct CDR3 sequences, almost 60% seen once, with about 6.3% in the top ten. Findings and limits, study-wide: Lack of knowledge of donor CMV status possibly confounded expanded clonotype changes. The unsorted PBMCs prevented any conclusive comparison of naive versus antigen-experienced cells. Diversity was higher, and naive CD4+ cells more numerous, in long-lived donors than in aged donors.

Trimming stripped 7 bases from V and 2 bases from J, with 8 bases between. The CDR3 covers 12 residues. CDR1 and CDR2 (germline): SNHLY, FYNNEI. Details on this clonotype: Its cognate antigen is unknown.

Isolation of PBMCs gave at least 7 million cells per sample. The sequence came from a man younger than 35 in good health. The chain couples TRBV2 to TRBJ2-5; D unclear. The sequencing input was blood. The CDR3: CASNGGQETQYF. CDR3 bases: TGTGCCAGCAACGGCGGACAAGAGACCCAGTACTTC.